These 16 T cell receptor beta chains were sequenced from one sample in a study of T cells in Graves' hyperthyroidism and ophthalmopathy. The source material, RNA transcripts, was used to amplify TCR beta CDR3 regions. The TCR CDR3 first-round RT-PCR relied on the HTBI primer set. A single record per CDR3 protein comes from TCRdb applying MiXCR to the multiplex PCR reads. Of more than 650,000 distinct CDR3 sequences in the sample, 11% to 15% were seen once. Material: blood. All receptors derive from a woman in her late teens or twenties with Graves' hyperthyroidism.

This clonotype showed up many times. The gene calls are TRBV18 and TRBJ1-1; D remains unclear. CDR3 size: 14 residues. The germline CDR1 and CDR2 sequences are KGHSH and LQKENI. Trimming removed 6 bases from V and 8 bases from J, with 19 bases in between. The CDR3 coding sequence is TGTGCCAGCTCCGCCGGACGGTCCAACGGGGAAGCTTTCTTT. This encodes CASSAGRSNGEAFF.

At least ten counts were recorded for this clonotype. The chain joins TRBV20-1 to TRBJ1-1; 7 bases are a match to TRBD1. Germline V gene sequence: CDR1 DFQATT, CDR2 SNEGSKA (reference sequence). The CDR3 sequence is 13 residues long. V was pared by 5 bases and J by 7 bases, with 10 bases of the junction left unmatched. The CDR3 sequence: CSAQSPGGIEAFF. DNA of the CDR3: TGCAGTGCTCAATCCCCAGGGGGAATTGAAGCTTTCTTT.

This clonotype was observed at least ten times. The rearrangement joins TRBV7-9 to TRBJ1-1; the D is unclear. V was clipped by 3 bases and J by 5 bases, with 13 bases between them. The CDR3 length is 14 residues. Germline V gene data show CDR1 as SEHNR and CDR2 as FQNEAQ (reference sequence). CDR3 in DNA: TGTGCCAGCAGCTTGGTAGGGCTAGGGACTGAAGCTTTCTTT. It specifies CASSLVGLGTEAFF.

The chain is built from TRBV14 and TRBJ1-1, with D possibly TRBD1 on 6 matching bases. V lost 4 bases, J lost 0 bases, and 12 bases lay in between. Germline V gene sequence: CDR1 SGHDN, CDR2 FVKESK. This CDR3 is 15 amino acids long. The CDR3 here is CASSPPGTMNTEAFF. As DNA, the CDR3 is TGTGCCAGCAGCCCCCCCGGGACAATGAACACTGAAGCTTTCTTT.

V gene TRBV20-1 combines with J gene TRBJ1-3, with TRBD1 as a possible D gene (6 bases). Looked up from germline, CDR1 is DFQATT and CDR2 is SNEGSKA (reference sequence). The CDR3 has 15 residues. With 1 base removed from V and 1 base from J, the gap between germline ends came to 11 bases. The CDR3: CSARAATGSGNTIYF. The DNA of the CDR3 is TGCAGTGCTAGAGCCGCGACAGGTTCTGGAAACACCATATATTTT.

This clonotype was counted only a few times. The gene calls are TRBV6-2 or TRBV6-3 and TRBJ2-4; D gene uncertain. V lost 5 bases, J lost 3 bases, and 20 bases lay in between. This CDR3 has 17 amino acids. Germline-derived CDR1 and CDR2 are MNHEY and SVGEGT. The CDR3 nucleotides are TGTGCCAGCAGTCCCTCCCCTGCGGCCACCGGCAAAAACATTCAGTACTTC. As protein: CASSPSPAATGKNIQYF.

The V gene is TRBV20-1, the J gene TRBJ2-5; D not certain. In germline, CDR1 is DFQATT, CDR2 SNEGSKA (reference sequence). The length of the CDR3 is 11 residues. Deletions cut 5 bases from V and 4 bases from J, with 8 bases between. DNA for the CDR3: TGCAGTGCTCCGGGTCTAGAGACCCAGTACTTC. It is translated as CSAPGLETQYF.

In this sample, this clonotype turned up many times. V is TRBV30 and J is TRBJ2-2, with unresolved D. CDR1 and CDR2 (germline): GTSNPN, SVGIG (reference sequence). V lost 1 base and J lost 7, with 7 bases in between. The CDR3 covers 12 residues. The CDR3 DNA reads as TGTGCCTGGAGTGACGACCTCGGGGAGCTGTTTTTT. This encodes CAWSDDLGELFF.

The chain uses TRBV6-2 or TRBV6-3 and TRBJ2-1, with 9 bases fitting TRBD1. Germline V gene data show CDR1 as MNHEY and CDR2 as SVGEGT. Trimming at V came to 4 bases and at J to 2 bases, leaving 6 bases not matched to a gene. CDR3 length: 16 residues. The CDR3 DNA is TGTGCCAGCAGTTTCTTAACAGGGGGCGCCTACAATGAGCAGTTCTTC. Amino acids: CASSFLTGGAYNEQFF.

This clonotype has ten or more counts. The gene calls are TRBV30 and TRBJ2-1, with 10 bases lining up with TRBD2. Germline V gene data show CDR1 as GTSNPN and CDR2 as SVGIG (reference sequence). The trim removed 2 bases at V and 4 bases at J, leaving 8 bases unmatched. The CDR3 consists of 16 residues. CDR3 nucleotides: TGTGCCTGGAGTAGGGGGCGGACTAGCGGTTACAATGAGCAGTTCTTC. This sequence encodes CAWSRGRTSGYNEQFF.

This clonotype occurred many times. The chain has TRBV20-1 and TRBJ2-7; D is unresolved. Between the trimmed V and J ends, which lost 2 bases and 2 bases, there was a span of 16 bases. The CDR3 sequence is 15 residues long. Germline-derived CDR1 and CDR2 are DFQATT and SNEGSKA (reference sequence). This chain's CDR3 is CSARSPNSPPYEQYF. The CDR3 bases are TGCAGTGCTAGATCCCCCAATAGCCCGCCCTACGAGCAGTACTTC.

J is TRBJ2-7 and V is TRBV4-2, with TRBD2 matching 8 bases. The CDR3 consists of 17 residues. Looked up from germline, CDR1 is LGHNA and CDR2 is YNFKEQ. V gave up 0 bases and J gave up 2 bases; unmatched junction bases: 9. DNA of the CDR3: TGTGCCAGCAGCCAAGATCTTACCAGCGGGAGTACCTACGAGCAGTACTTC. Translated: CASSQDLTSGSTYEQYF.

The V call is TRBV19, the J call TRBJ2-1; 8 bases are shared with TRBD2. The CDR3 contains 13 residues. J lost 2 bases, V lost 10 bases, and 4 bases had no gene match. CDR1 and CDR2 (germline): LNHDA, SQIVND (reference sequence). DNA for the CDR3: TGTGCCACCTCAGCGGGAGCCTACAATGAGCAGTTCTTC. It translates to CATSAGAYNEQFF.

This clonotype has a handful of counts. J is TRBJ2-5 and V is TRBV9; TRBD1 matches at 10 bases. CDR3 size: 14 residues. Germline V gene lookup returns CDR1 SGDLS and CDR2 YYNGEE. V gave up 4 bases and J gave up 6 bases; unmatched junction bases: 6. CDR3 coding DNA: TGTGCCAGCAGCTCGACAGGGGGCAGGCAGACCCAGTACTTC. Translating gives CASSSTGGRQTQYF.

The J gene is TRBJ2-2, the V gene TRBV6-1; 11 nucleotides agree with TRBD1. Germline assignment: CDR1 MNHNS and CDR2 SASEGT. J was trimmed by 2 bases and V by 6 bases; bases with no gene match: 14. The CDR3 is 19 residues long. The CDR3 region has the DNA TGTGCCAGCAGCCAAGTCGCTAGGGACAGGGGGGACAACACCGGGGAGCTGTTTTTT. Its protein is CASSQVARDRGDNTGELFF.

The chain joins TRBV6-6 to TRBJ1-2, with a tentative D call TRBD1 (5 bases). This CDR3 comprises 15 residues. V shed 0 bases and J shed 8 bases, with 16 bases lying between them. The germline V gene has CDR1 MNHNY and CDR2 SVGAGI (reference sequence). The CDR3 reads CASSYSGAPGKGYTF. The CDR3 nucleotides read TGTGCCAGCAGTTACTCAGGCGCTCCAGGGAAGGGCTACACCTTC.